Listed below are T cell receptor beta chains from one sample, sequenced in a study of T cell changes during pregnancy in multiple sclerosis. TCRdb's table, derived via immunoSEQ multiplex PCR, lists solely in-frame clones and lacks some. The sample consists of some 54,000 clones, 85% to 95% of them appearing once. The sample was peripheral blood, taken after pregnancy. The source is a female donor with multiple sclerosis, enrolled in a pregnancy study. Both conserved end residues are part of each CDR3. D genes are given only for firm matches. Clone size is shown for a subset of rows, as once, few, many or a class of expanded clone.

size: -; J: TRBJ2-7; V: TRBV7-2; D: -; CDR3: CASSRNYYEQYF; DNA: TGTGCCAGCAGCCGGAACTACTACGAGCAGTACTTC
size: -; J: TRBJ2-7; V: TRBV27; D: TRBD2; CDR3: CASSLSGTRTSYEQYF; DNA: TGTGCCAGCAGTTTGTCGGGGACTAGAACCTCCTACGAGCAGTACTTC
size: -; J: TRBJ2-7; V: TRBV27; D: -; CDR3: CASSVLAGEQYF; DNA: TGTGCCAGCAGTGTCTTGGCGGGCGAGCAGTACTTC
size: -; J: TRBJ2-1; V: TRBV5-6; D: TRBD2; CDR3: CASSVNRLAGYNEQFF; DNA: TGTGCCAGCAGCGTTAATCGACTAGCGGGATACAATGAGCAGTTCTTC
size: -; J: TRBJ2-3; V: TRBV10-3; D: -; CDR3: CAISSLADTQYF; DNA: TGTGCCATCAGTAGCCTAGCAGATACGCAGTATTTT
size: few; J: TRBJ2-1; V: TRBV25-1; D: -; CDR3: CASSEGTRDINEQFF; DNA: TGTGCCAGCAGTGAAGGAACCCGGGACATCAATGAGCAGTTCTTC
size: -; J: TRBJ2-7; V: TRBV19; D: -; CDR3: CASSVPGAGYYEQYF; DNA: TGTGCCAGTAGTGTTCCTGGGGCAGGGTACTACGAGCAGTACTTC
size: -; J: TRBJ2-3; V: TRBV6-1; D: TRBD2; CDR3: CASEAGGDADTQYF; DNA: TGTGCCAGCGAAGCGGGAGGGGACGCAGATACGCAGTATTTT
size: -; J: TRBJ1-3; V: TRBV30; D: TRBD1; CDR3: CAWRTDRTGNTIYF; DNA: TGTGCCTGGAGGACGGACAGGACTGGAAACACCATATATTTT
size: -; J: TRBJ2-1; V: TRBV6-4; D: TRBD2; CDR3: CASSGGSRLGNEQFF; DNA: TGTGCCAGCAGTGGCGGGAGTCGGTTGGGAAATGAGCAGTTCTTC
size: -; J: TRBJ1-2; V: TRBV15; D: -; CDR3: CATSRSTGIAANYGYTF; DNA: TGTGCCACCAGCAGATCCACAGGAATAGCGGCTAACTATGGCTACACCTTC
size: -; J: TRBJ2-5; V: TRBV4-3; D: TRBD2; CDR3: CASSQEGSGRLKETQYF; DNA: TGCGCCAGCAGCCAAGAAGGAAGCGGGAGGCTCAAAGAGACCCAGTACTTC
size: -; J: TRBJ1-2; V: TRBV6-5; D: TRBD1; CDR3: CASSYSKTGGWYGYTF; DNA: TGTGCCAGCAGTTACTCGAAAACAGGGGGTTGGTATGGCTACACCTTC
size: -; J: TRBJ2-1; V: TRBV7-9; D: TRBD2; CDR3: CASSSLASSYNEQFF; DNA: TGTGCCAGCAGTTCACTAGCGTCATCCTACAATGAGCAGTTCTTC
size: -; J: TRBJ2-7; V: TRBV28; D: -; CDR3: CASSPRDGRNVEQYF; DNA: TGTGCCAGCAGTCCTCGGGACGGGAGAAATGTCGAGCAGTACTTC
size: -; J: TRBJ2-1; V: TRBV28; D: TRBD2; CDR3: CASSSGGTPYHEQFF; DNA: TGTGCCAGCTCCTCCGGGGGGACTCCCTATCATGAGCAGTTCTTC
size: -; J: TRBJ2-5; V: TRBV6-5; D: -; CDR3: CASSPRAGSETQYF; DNA: TGTGCCAGCAGCCCCAGAGCAGGGTCGGAGACCCAGTACTTC
size: -; J: TRBJ2-1; V: TRBV28; D: TRBD2; CDR3: CASSTSGRAYNEQFF; DNA: TGTGCCAGCAGTACAAGCGGGAGGGCCTACAATGAGCAGTTCTTC
size: -; J: TRBJ2-2; V: TRBV27; D: TRBD2; CDR3: CASSYGTSGYTGELFF; DNA: TGTGCCAGCAGTTATGGGACTAGCGGGTACACCGGGGAGCTGTTTTTT
size: -; J: TRBJ2-7; V: TRBV15; D: TRBD2; CDR3: CATSARGGRYEQYF; DNA: TGTGCCACCAGCGCCCGGGGGGGGAGGTACGAGCAGTACTTC
size: once; J: TRBJ2-3; V: TRBV7-9; D: -; CDR3: CASSQLTDTQYF; DNA: TGTGCCAGCAGCCAACTCACAGATACGCAGTATTTT
size: -; J: TRBJ2-2; V: TRBV19; D: TRBD2; CDR3: CASSRLAGDTGELFF; DNA: TGTGCCAGTAGTAGGCTAGCGGGAGACACCGGGGAGCTGTTTTTT
size: once; J: TRBJ2-3; V: TRBV28; D: -; CDR3: CASSLFGDTQYF; DNA: TGTGCCAGCAGTTTATTCGGAGATACGCAGTATTTT
size: -; J: TRBJ1-2; V: TRBV30; D: TRBD1; CDR3: CAWHRDRGLYGYTF; DNA: TGTGCCTGGCACCGGGACAGGGGGTTGTATGGCTACACCTTC
size: few; J: TRBJ2-2; V: TRBV7-9; D: TRBD1; CDR3: CASSYGTGFYTGELFF; DNA: TGTGCCAGCAGCTACGGGACAGGGTTTTACACCGGGGAGCTGTTTTTT
size: -; J: TRBJ2-1; V: TRBV19; D: TRBD2; CDR3: CASSMWTSGRGEQFF; DNA: TGTGCCAGTAGTATGTGGACTAGCGGGAGGGGTGAGCAGTTCTTC
size: -; J: TRBJ1-2; V: TRBV29-1; D: -; CDR3: CSVETVYGYTF; DNA: TGCAGCGTTGAGACAGTCTATGGCTACACCTTC
size: -; J: TRBJ2-7; V: TRBV7-2; D: TRBD2; CDR3: CASSFSGSSSEQYF; DNA: TGTGCCAGCAGCTTTAGCGGGAGTTCTTCCGAGCAGTACTTC
size: -; J: TRBJ2-7; V: TRBV7-2; D: -; CDR3: CASSPRESYSYEQYF; DNA: TGTGCCAGCAGCCCCCGGGAGTCATATTCCTACGAGCAGTACTTC
size: -; J: TRBJ2-7; V: TRBV7-2; D: -; CDR3: CASSSHPSLSYEQYF; DNA: TGTGCCAGCAGCTCCCATCCTAGTCTCTCCTACGAGCAGTACTTC
size: few; J: TRBJ1-1; V: TRBV6-6; D: -; CDR3: CASSYPRRGNTEAFF; DNA: TGTGCCAGCAGTTACCCTCGCAGGGGAAACACTGAAGCTTTCTTT
size: -; J: TRBJ2-3; V: TRBV19; D: -; CDR3: CASQAGDTQYF; DNA: TGTGCCAGTCAAGCGGGAGATACGCAGTATTTT
size: -; J: TRBJ2-7; V: TRBV29-1; D: -; CDR3: CSVEDRGTYEQYF; DNA: TGCAGCGTTGAAGACAGGGGTACCTACGAGCAGTACTTC
size: -; J: TRBJ2-5; V: TRBV6-1; D: -; CDR3: CASRQPAQETQYF; DNA: TGTGCCAGCCGACAGCCCGCCCAAGAGACCCAGTACTTC
size: -; J: TRBJ2-1; V: TRBV6-1; D: -; CDR3: CASSELSIPRFF; DNA: TGTGCCAGCAGTGAACTATCTATTCCACGTTTCTTC
size: -; J: TRBJ2-3; V: TRBV27; D: TRBD2; CDR3: CASSLLSGSGDTQYF; DNA: TGTGCCAGCAGTTTACTAAGCGGGAGCGGAGATACGCAGTATTTT
size: -; J: TRBJ2-7; V: TRBV6-1; D: -; CDR3: CASKIERATYEQYF; DNA: TGTGCCAGCAAAATAGAGCGAGCGACCTACGAGCAGTACTTC
size: -; J: TRBJ2-5; V: TRBV15; D: -; CDR3: CATSREGSPQETQYF; DNA: TGTGCCACCAGCAGGGAGGGGAGTCCACAAGAGACCCAGTACTTC
size: -; J: TRBJ2-5; V: TRBV28; D: -; CDR3: CASSSPRGPQETQYF; DNA: TGTGCCAGCAGCAGTCCCAGGGGACCCCAAGAGACCCAGTACTTC
size: -; J: TRBJ1-2; V: TRBV28; D: TRBD1; CDR3: CASSPRDSSNYGYTF; DNA: TGTGCCAGCAGTCCCAGGGACAGCTCTAACTATGGCTACACCTTC
size: -; J: TRBJ2-1; V: TRBV9; D: -; CDR3: CASSVAENPNEQFF; DNA: TGTGCCAGCAGCGTAGCTGAGAACCCCAATGAGCAGTTCTTC
size: -; J: TRBJ1-3; V: TRBV10-1; D: TRBD1; CDR3: CASSVQGVSGNTIYF; DNA: TGCGCCAGCAGTGTCCAGGGGGTATCCGGAAACACCATATATTTT
size: -; J: TRBJ1-2; V: TRBV15; D: -; CDR3: CATSRGQFDAYYGYTF; DNA: TGTGCCACCAGCAGAGGACAGTTTGATGCTTATTATGGCTACACCTTC
size: -; J: TRBJ2-5; V: TRBV5-4; D: TRBD2; CDR3: CASSPSRLAGGETQYF; DNA: TGTGCCAGCAGCCCATCTCGACTAGCGGGAGGGGAGACCCAGTACTTC
size: -; J: TRBJ2-2; V: TRBV7-9; D: -; CDR3: CASSLRSRINTGELFF; DNA: TGTGCCAGCAGCTTAAGGTCCAGGATTAACACCGGGGAGCTGTTTTTT
size: -; J: TRBJ2-2; V: TRBV5-1; D: TRBD2; CDR3: CASSVGLAGATGELFF; DNA: TGCGCCAGCAGCGTCGGACTGGCGGGAGCCACCGGGGAGCTGTTTTTT
size: -; J: TRBJ2-5; V: TRBV7-8; D: -; CDR3: CASTLKEYQETQYF; DNA: TGTGCCAGCACCCTAAAGGAGTACCAAGAGACCCAGTACTTC
size: -; J: TRBJ2-7; V: TRBV6-1; D: TRBD1; CDR3: CASQTGGSSYEQYF; DNA: TGTGCCAGCCAGACAGGGGGGAGCTCCTACGAGCAGTACTTC
size: -; J: TRBJ2-7; V: TRBV5-6; D: TRBD1; CDR3: CASSLRTGNSYEQYF; DNA: TGTGCCAGCAGCTTGCGGACAGGGAACTCCTACGAGCAGTACTTC
size: -; J: TRBJ1-5; V: TRBV4-1; D: TRBD1; CDR3: CASSQPDRGHQPQHF; DNA: TGCGCCAGCAGCCAACCGGACAGGGGGCATCAGCCCCAGCATTTT
size: -; J: TRBJ1-1; V: TRBV18; D: -; CDR3: CASSQRLGNTEAFF; DNA: TGTGCCAGCTCACAGAGGTTGGGGAACACTGAAGCTTTCTTT
size: once; J: TRBJ1-2; V: TRBV5-1; D: TRBD1; CDR3: CASSLWPGGNNGYTF; DNA: TGCGCCAGCAGCTTGTGGCCAGGGGGGAATAATGGCTACACCTTC
size: -; J: TRBJ1-1; V: TRBV10-2; D: -; CDR3: CATSGGAEAFF; DNA: TGCGCCACCTCCGGGGGTGCTGAAGCTTTCTTT
size: few; J: TRBJ2-2; V: TRBV6-4; D: -; CDR3: CASSERAGDTGELFF; DNA: TGTGCCAGCAGTGAACGAGCAGGGGACACCGGGGAGCTGTTTTTT
size: -; J: TRBJ2-3; V: TRBV6-5; D: -; CDR3: CASCNPSGTQYF; DNA: TGTGCCAGCTGCAACCCAAGCGGTACGCAGTATTTT
size: -; J: TRBJ2-1; V: TRBV29-1; D: TRBD2; CDR3: CSARLAGAIYNEQFF; DNA: TGCAGCGCCAGACTAGCGGGAGCGATCTACAATGAGCAGTTCTTC
size: -; J: TRBJ1-5; V: TRBV9; D: -; CDR3: CASSARRTQHF; DNA: TGTGCCAGCAGCGCGCGCAGGACCCAGCATTTT
size: -; J: TRBJ2-7; V: TRBV5-6; D: TRBD1; CDR3: CASSSKDRNRVYEQYF; DNA: TGTGCCAGCAGCTCTAAGGACAGGAATAGAGTCTACGAGCAGTACTTC
size: -; J: TRBJ2-1; V: TRBV18; D: -; CDR3: CASSPRGDSRDEQFF; DNA: TGTGCCAGCTCACCACGGGGGGACTCCAGGGATGAGCAGTTCTTC
size: -; J: TRBJ1-2; V: TRBV4-3; D: -; CDR3: CASSRTGTNYGYTF; DNA: TGCGCCAGCAGCAGAACAGGGACCAACTATGGCTACACCTTC